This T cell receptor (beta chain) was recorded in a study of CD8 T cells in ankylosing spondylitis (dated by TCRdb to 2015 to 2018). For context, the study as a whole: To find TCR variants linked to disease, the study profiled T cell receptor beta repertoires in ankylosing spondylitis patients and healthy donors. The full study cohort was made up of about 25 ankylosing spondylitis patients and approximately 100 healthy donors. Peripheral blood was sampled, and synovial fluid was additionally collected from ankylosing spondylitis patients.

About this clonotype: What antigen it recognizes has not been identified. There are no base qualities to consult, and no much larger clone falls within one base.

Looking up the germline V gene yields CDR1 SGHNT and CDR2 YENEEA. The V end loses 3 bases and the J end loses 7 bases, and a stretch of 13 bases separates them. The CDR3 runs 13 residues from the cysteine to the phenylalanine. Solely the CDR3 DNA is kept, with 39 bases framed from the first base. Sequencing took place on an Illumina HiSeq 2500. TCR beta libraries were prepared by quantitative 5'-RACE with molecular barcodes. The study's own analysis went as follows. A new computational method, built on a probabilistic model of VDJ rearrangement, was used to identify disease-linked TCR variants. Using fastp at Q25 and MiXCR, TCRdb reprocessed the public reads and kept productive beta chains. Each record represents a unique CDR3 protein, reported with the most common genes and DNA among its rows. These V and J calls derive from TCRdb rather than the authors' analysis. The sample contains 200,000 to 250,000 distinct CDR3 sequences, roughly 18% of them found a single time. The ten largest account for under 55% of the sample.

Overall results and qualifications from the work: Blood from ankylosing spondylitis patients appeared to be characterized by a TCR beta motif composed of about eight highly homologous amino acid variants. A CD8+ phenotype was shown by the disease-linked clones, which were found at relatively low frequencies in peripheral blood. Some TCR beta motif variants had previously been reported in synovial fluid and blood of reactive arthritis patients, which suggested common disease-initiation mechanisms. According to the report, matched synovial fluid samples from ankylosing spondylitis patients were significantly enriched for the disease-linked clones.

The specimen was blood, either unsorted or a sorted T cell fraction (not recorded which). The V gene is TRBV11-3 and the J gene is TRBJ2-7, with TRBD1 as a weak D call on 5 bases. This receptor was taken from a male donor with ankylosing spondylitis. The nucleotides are TGTGCCAGCAGCTTCACGAGCCCAGGGGAGCAGTACTTC. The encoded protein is CASSFTSPGEQYF.